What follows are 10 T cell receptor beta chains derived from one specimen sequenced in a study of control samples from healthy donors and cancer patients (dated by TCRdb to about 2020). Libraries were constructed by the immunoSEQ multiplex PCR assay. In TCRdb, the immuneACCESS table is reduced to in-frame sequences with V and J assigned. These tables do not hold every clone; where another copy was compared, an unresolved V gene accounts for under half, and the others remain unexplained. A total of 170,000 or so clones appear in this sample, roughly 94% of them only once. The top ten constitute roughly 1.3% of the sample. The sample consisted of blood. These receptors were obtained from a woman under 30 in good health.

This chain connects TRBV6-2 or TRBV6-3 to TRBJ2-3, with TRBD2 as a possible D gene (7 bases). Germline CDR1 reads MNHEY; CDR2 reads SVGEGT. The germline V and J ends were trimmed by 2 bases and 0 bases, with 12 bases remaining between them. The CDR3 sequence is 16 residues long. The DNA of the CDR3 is TGTGCCAGCAGTTACGGCGGGGGCGGGAGCACAGATACGCAGTATTTT. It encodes CASSYGGGGSTDTQYF.

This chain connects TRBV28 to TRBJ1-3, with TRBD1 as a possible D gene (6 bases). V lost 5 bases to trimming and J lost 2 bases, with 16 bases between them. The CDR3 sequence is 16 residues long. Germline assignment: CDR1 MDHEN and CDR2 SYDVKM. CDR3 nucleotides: TGTGCCAGCAGTCCGCCACAGGGATCCCCTGGAAACACCATATATTTT. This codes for CASSPPQGSPGNTIYF.

In DNA, the CDR3 is TGTGCCAGCAGTTCCCCGACAGGTCGAGGGTCCAATGAGCAGTTCTTC. Translation gives CASSSPTGRGSNEQFF. The chain carries TRBV6-5 and TRBJ2-1, with D possibly TRBD1 on 6 matching bases. This CDR3 has 16 residues. V shed 4 bases and J shed 6 bases, with 19 bases lying between them. From germline, CDR1 is MNHEY and CDR2 SVGAGI.

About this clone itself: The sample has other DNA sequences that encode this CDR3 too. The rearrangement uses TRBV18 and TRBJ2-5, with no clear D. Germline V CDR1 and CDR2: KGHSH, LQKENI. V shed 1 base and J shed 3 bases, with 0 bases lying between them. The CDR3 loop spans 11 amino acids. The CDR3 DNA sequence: TGTGCCAGCTCACCACAAGAGACCCAGTACTTC. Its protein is CASSPQETQYF.

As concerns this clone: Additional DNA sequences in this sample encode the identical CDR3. CDR3 protein: CASSRTGDGYTF. CDR3 bases: TGTGCCAGCAGCCGGACAGGGGATGGCTACACCTTC. The chain joins TRBV6-5 to TRBJ1-2, with 9 bases that match TRBD1. The CDR3 length is 12 residues. CDR1 is MNHEY, CDR2 SVGAGI, per germline. The V gene end was trimmed by 6 bases and the J gene end by 6 bases; junction bases not matched to a gene: 2.

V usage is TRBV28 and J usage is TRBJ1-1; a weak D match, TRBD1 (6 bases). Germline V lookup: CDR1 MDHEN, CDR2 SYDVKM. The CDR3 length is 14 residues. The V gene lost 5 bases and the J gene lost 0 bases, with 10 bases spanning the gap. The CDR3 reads CASSNRAVNTEAFF. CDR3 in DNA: TGTGCCAGCAGTAACAGGGCTGTGAACACTGAAGCTTTCTTT.

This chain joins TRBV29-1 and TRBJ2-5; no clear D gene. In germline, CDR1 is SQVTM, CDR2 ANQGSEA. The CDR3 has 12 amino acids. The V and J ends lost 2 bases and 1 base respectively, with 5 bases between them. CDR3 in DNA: TGCAGCGTTGAACAGTCCCAAGAGACCCAGTACTTC. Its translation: CSVEQSQETQYF.

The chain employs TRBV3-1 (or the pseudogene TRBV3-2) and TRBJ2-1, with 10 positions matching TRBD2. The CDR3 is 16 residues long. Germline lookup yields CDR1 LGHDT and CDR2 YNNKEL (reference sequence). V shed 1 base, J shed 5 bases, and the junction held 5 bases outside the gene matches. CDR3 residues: CASSQGLGLAHNEQFF. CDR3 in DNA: TGTGCCAGCAGCCAAGGTCTGGGACTAGCGCACAATGAGCAGTTCTTC.

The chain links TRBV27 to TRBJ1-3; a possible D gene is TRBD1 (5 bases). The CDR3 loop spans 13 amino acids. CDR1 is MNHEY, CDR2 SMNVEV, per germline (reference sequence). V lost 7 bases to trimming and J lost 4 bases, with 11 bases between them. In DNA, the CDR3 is TGTGCCAGCATCCTATGGGGGGGAAACACCATATATTTT. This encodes CASILWGGNTIYF.

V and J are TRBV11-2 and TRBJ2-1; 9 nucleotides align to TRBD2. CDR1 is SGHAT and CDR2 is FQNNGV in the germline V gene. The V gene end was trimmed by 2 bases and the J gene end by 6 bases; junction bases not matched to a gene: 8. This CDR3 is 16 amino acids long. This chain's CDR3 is CASSLRLAGSLNEQFF. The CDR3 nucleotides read TGTGCCAGCAGCTTAAGGCTAGCGGGAAGTCTCAATGAGCAGTTCTTC.